This TCR beta chain was sequenced during a study of blood T cell repertoires in COVID-19. Measured with immunoSEQ multiplex PCR; TCRdb has only the in-frame clones, and not every one. The table has approximately 150,000 clones, roughly 87% seen once. CDR1 is LNHNV and CDR2 is YYDKDF in the germline V gene (reference sequence). V was pared by 6 bases and J by 5 bases, with 12 bases of the junction left unmatched. This CDR3 spans 16 amino acids. V is TRBV15 and J is TRBJ2-5; 10 nucleotides match TRBD2. Source material: peripheral blood. The TCR originated in an older woman with active or convalescent COVID-19. The CDR3 sequence is CATRLGSGGAYETQYF. The CDR3 bases are TGTGCCACCAGACTCGGGAGCGGGGGGGCCTATGAGACCCAGTACTTC.